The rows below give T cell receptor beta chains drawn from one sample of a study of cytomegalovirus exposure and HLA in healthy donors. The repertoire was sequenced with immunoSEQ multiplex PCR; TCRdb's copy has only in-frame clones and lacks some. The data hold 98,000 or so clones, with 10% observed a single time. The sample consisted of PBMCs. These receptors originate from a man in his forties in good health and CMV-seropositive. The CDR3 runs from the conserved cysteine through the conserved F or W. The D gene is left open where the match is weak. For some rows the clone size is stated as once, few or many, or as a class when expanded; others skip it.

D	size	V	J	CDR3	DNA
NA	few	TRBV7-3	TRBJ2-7	CASSLNGAGGNYEQYF	TGTGCCAGCAGCTTAAATGGCGCAGGGGGGAACTACGAGCAGTACTTC
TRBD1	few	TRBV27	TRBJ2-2	CASTPTGEGELFF	TGTGCCAGCACCCCAACAGGGGAAGGGGAGCTGTTTTTT
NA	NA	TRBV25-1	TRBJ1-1	CASSPRGGNTEAFF	TGTGCCAGCAGTCCCAGGGGCGGAAACACTGAAGCTTTCTTT
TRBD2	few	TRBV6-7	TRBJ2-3	CASSYSRSGRLCTDTQYF	TGTGCCAGCAGTTACTCCCGTAGCGGGAGGCTTTGCACAGATACGCAGTATTTT
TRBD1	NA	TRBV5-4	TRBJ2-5	CASSWTGQGARETQYF	TGTGCCAGCAGCTGGACCGGACAGGGGGCGCGGGAGACCCAGTACTTC
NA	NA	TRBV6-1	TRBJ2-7	CANSDRSSYEQYF	TGTGCCAACTCAGACAGGTCCTCCTACGAGCAGTACTTC
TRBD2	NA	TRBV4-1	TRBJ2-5	CASSRWTSGRVQETQYF	TGCGCCAGCAGCCGTTGGACTAGCGGGAGGGTTCAAGAGACCCAGTACTTC
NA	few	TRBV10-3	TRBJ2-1	CAIWAGFSNEQFF	TGTGCCATCTGGGCGGGATTCAGCAATGAGCAGTTCTTC
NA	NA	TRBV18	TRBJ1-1	CASSPEIGDTEAFF	TGTGCCAGCTCACCAGAGATAGGGGACACTGAAGCTTTCTTT
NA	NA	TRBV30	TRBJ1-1	CAWGRNTEAFF	TGTGCCTGGGGGCGGAACACTGAAGCTTTCTTT
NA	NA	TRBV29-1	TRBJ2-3	CSGVVRDWTDTQYF	TGCAGCGGGGTGGTGCGGGATTGGACAGATACGCAGTATTTT
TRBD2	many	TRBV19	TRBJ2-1	CASSMPGRAYNEQFF	TGTGCCAGTAGTATGCCCGGGAGGGCCTACAATGAGCAGTTCTTC
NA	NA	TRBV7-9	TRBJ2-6	CASSQRGSGANVLTF	TGTGCCAGCAGCCAAAGGGGGTCTGGGGCCAACGTCCTGACTTTC
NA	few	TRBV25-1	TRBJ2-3	CASSESQAYLGQTDTQYF	TGTGCCAGCAGTGAATCCCAGGCGTACCTGGGGCAAACAGATACGCAGTATTTT
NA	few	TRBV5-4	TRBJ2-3	CASSWGVDTQYF	TGTGCCAGCAGCTGGGGAGTAGATACGCAGTATTTT
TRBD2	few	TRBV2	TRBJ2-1	CASSPGRDYNEQFF	TGTGCCAGCAGCCCTGGGAGGGACTACAATGAGCAGTTCTTC
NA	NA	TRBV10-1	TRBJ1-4	CASSAGGVGEKLFF	TGCGCCAGCAGTGCTGGAGGGGTTGGCGAAAAACTGTTTTTT
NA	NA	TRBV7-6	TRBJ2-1	CASSLDGSDYNEQFF	TGTGCCAGCAGCTTAGATGGTAGCGACTACAATGAGCAGTTCTTC
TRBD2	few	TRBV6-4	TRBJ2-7	CASLIAGGGYEQYF	TGTGCCAGCCTCATCGCGGGAGGGGGATACGAGCAGTACTTC
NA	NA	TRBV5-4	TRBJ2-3	CASSLERRLDTQYF	TGTGCCAGCAGCTTGGAACGGAGGTTAGATACGCAGTATTTT
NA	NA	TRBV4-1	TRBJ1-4	CASSQVGRGPNEKLFF	TGCGCCAGCAGCCAAGTGGGCAGGGGCCCCAATGAAAAACTGTTTTTT
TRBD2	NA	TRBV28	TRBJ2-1	CASRRAGASNEQFF	TGTGCCAGCAGACGAGCGGGAGCGTCCAATGAGCAGTTCTTC
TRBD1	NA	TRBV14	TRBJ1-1	CASSHRTGSTEAFF	TGTGCCAGCAGCCATCGGACAGGATCCACTGAAGCTTTCTTT
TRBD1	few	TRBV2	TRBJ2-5	CASSDRGYQETQYF	TGTGCCAGCAGTGACAGGGGGTACCAAGAGACCCAGTACTTC
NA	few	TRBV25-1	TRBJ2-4	CASSESVLAKNIQYF	TGTGCCAGCAGTGAATCGGTCCTAGCCAAAAACATTCAGTACTTC
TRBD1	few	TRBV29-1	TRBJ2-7	CSVPGQGAYEQYF	TGCAGCGTTCCGGGACAGGGTGCCTACGAGCAGTACTTC